Listed here are 18 T cell receptor beta chains from one sample, sequenced in a study of shared T cell receptors in the human thymus. Only in-frame clones appear in the TCRdb table, and some are missing; sequencing was by immunoSEQ multiplex PCR. In the table there are about 660,000 clones, 88% of which are singletons. These data are also associated with another study on human thymus T cells.

Sequences were obtained from thymocytes. The receptors come from a boy in the first two years of life with a congenital heart defect.

The chain couples TRBV19 to TRBJ2-3; TRBD2 matches at 9 bases. In germline, CDR1 is LNHDA, CDR2 SQIVND (reference sequence). V shed 4 bases, J shed 4 bases, and the junction held 6 bases outside the gene matches. CDR3 length: 15 amino acids. CDR3 sequence: CASSTTSGFADTQYF. The CDR3 DNA is TGTGCCAGTAGTACGACTAGCGGATTTGCAGATACGCAGTATTTT.

The CDR3 sequence is CASSQDPSGRGEQYF. The CDR3 DNA reads as TGCGCCAGCAGCCAAGATCCCAGCGGGAGAGGCGAGCAGTACTTC. The chain links TRBV4-1 to TRBJ2-7, with 8 positions matching TRBD2. The CDR3 totals 15 residues. The ends lost 0 bases at V and 6 bases at J; junction bases unmatched: 7. Germline V CDR1 and CDR2: MGHRA, YSYEKL.

Of note for this clone: One end of the junction varies from germline; a read error may be responsible. The rearrangement links TRBV5-4 to TRBJ2-5; TRBD2 might be the D (6 bases). Germline CDR1 SGHNT, CDR2 YYREEE (reference sequence). The CDR3 contains 15 residues. The CDR3 DNA follows: TGTGCCAGCACCTTGGGGCGGGGAGCTGGAGAGACCCAGTACTTC. Protein sequence: CASTLGRGAGETQYF.

The chain uses TRBV27 and TRBJ1-2; 8 positions agree with TRBD1. After removal of 5 bases from V and 6 bases from J, the junction contained 11 bases not matched to a gene. The CDR3 loop spans 15 amino acids. The germline gives CDR1 MNHEY, CDR2 SMNVEV (reference sequence). The CDR3 region is CASSPSDRVWDGYTF. In DNA form, the CDR3 reads TGTGCCAGCAGTCCCTCGGACAGGGTCTGGGATGGCTACACCTTC.

The V call is TRBV18, the J call TRBJ1-2, with D perhaps TRBD1 (6 bases). The CDR3 is 16 residues long. Trimming pared 0 bases from V and 2 bases from J, leaving 13 bases between. Germline lookup yields CDR1 KGHSH and CDR2 LQKENI. CDR3 loop: CASSPPIMTGNYGYTF. CDR3 bases: TGTGCCAGCTCACCACCCATAATGACAGGCAACTATGGCTACACCTTC.

CDR3 nucleotides: TGTGCCAGCAGTTACGACGGGGTCCCCTACGAGCAGTACTTC. Amino acids: CASSYDGVPYEQYF. This chain uses TRBV6-5 with TRBJ2-7; perhaps TRBD2 as D (5 bases). Germline V gene sequence: CDR1 MNHEY, CDR2 SVGAGI. With 2 bases removed from V and 2 bases from J, the gap between germline ends came to 10 bases. The CDR3 is 14 amino acids.

The rearrangement joins TRBV28 to TRBJ2-1; D might be TRBD2 (5 bases). CDR1 is MDHEN, CDR2 SYDVKM, per germline. The CDR3 is made up of 16 amino acids. V was clipped by 5 bases and J by 4 bases, with 18 bases between them. The CDR3 spells CASSNLSGSPYNEQFF. The CDR3 coding sequence is TGTGCCAGCAGTAATCTCTCTGGGAGCCCGTACAATGAGCAGTTCTTC.

This clone occurred a few times. The V and J genes are TRBV6-1 and TRBJ1-5; D possibly corresponds to TRBD1 (5 bases). V was shortened by 6 bases and J by 5 bases, with 11 bases between the two germline ends. CDR1 is MNHNS, CDR2 SASEGT, per germline. The CDR3 has 13 residues. The DNA of the CDR3 is TGTGCCAGCAGCCAGGACAATTATCAGCCCCAGCATTTT. As protein: CASSQDNYQPQHF.

J is TRBJ2-2 and V is TRBV15; TRBD2 might be the D (6 bases). Germline V CDR1 and CDR2: LNHNV, YYDKDF (reference sequence). V was cut by 0 bases and J by 0 bases, with 17 bases left in between. The CDR3 is 19 residues long. The CDR3 DNA sequence: TGTGCCACCAGCAGAGATTGGGCGGGACTCATATCGAACACCGGGGAGCTGTTTTTT. It yields the protein CATSRDWAGLISNTGELFF.

The chain uses TRBV30 and TRBJ2-1; TRBD2 agrees at 8 bases. The CDR3 is 16 amino acids. The germline V gene has CDR1 GTSNPN and CDR2 SVGIG (reference sequence). Germline trimming cut 6 bases from V and 0 bases from J; bases unmatched to any gene: 10. CDR3 bases: TGTGCCTGTGTCCCTACCAGCGGGAGCTCCTACAATGAGCAGTTCTTC. Its translation is CACVPTSGSSYNEQFF.

The rearrangement joins TRBV5-8 to TRBJ2-2, with D maybe TRBD2 (6 bases). Germline loops: CDR1 SGHTS, CDR2 YDEGEE. The CDR3 extends over 16 amino acids. Trimming removed 1 base at V and 3 bases at J, with 13 bases between. CDR3 sequence reads: CASSLHRGWDTGELFF. In nucleotides, the CDR3 is TGTGCCAGCAGCTTGCATCGGGGGTGGGACACCGGGGAGCTGTTTTTT.

This chain links TRBV28 with TRBJ2-7; D possibly corresponds to TRBD1 (5 bases). The CDR3 totals 18 residues. In germline, CDR1 is MDHEN, CDR2 SYDVKM. Trimming took 4 bases from V and 2 from J, leaving 24 bases between them. CDR3 nucleotides: TGTGCCAGCAGTTGTCAGTGGGGCGCCAGAGAATTTACCTACGAGCAGTACTTC. Encoded protein: CASSCQWGAREFTYEQYF.

J is TRBJ2-7 and V is TRBV27; 11 bases align to TRBD2. The V and J ends lost 3 bases and 5 bases, in that order; junction bases with no gene match: 9. Looked up from germline, CDR1 is MNHEY and CDR2 is SMNVEV (reference sequence). The CDR3 extends over 16 amino acids. CDR3 coding DNA: TGTGCCAGCAGTTTCGCTACTAGCGGGAGATTCCACGAGCAGTACTTC. Amino acids: CASSFATSGRFHEQYF.

J is TRBJ2-5 and V is TRBV4-1; a possible D gene is TRBD2 (6 bases). The CDR3 has 15 amino acids. Germline CDR1 and CDR2: MGHRA and YSYEKL. V lost 4 bases, J lost 5 bases, and 17 bases lay in between. The CDR3 loop is CASSPGWRLGETQYF. DNA of the CDR3: TGCGCCAGCAGCCCGGGGTGGAGACTAGGGGAGACCCAGTACTTC.

V is TRBV4-3 and J is TRBJ1-3; D gene uncertain. The CDR3 extends over 16 amino acids. V was cut by 0 bases and J by 0 bases, with 9 bases left in between. Germline V gene sequence: CDR1 LGHNA, CDR2 YSLEER. CDR3 in DNA: TGCGCCAGCAGCCAAGACGGGAGGATCTCTGGAAACACCATATATTTT. As protein: CASSQDGRISGNTIYF.

The chain couples TRBV6-5 to TRBJ1-3, with unresolved D. V lost 0 bases to trimming and J lost 0 bases, with 9 bases between them. The germline V gene has CDR1 MNHEY and CDR2 SVGAGI. The CDR3 has 16 residues. CDR3 sequence: CASSYSKFGSGNTIYF. CDR3 bases: TGTGCCAGCAGTTACTCGAAGTTCGGCTCTGGAAACACCATATATTTT.

As DNA, the CDR3 is TGTGCCACCAGCAGAGTCGGGAACGGCCAGCATTTT. This translates into CATSRVGNGQHF. J is TRBJ1-5 and V is TRBV15; D remains unclear. CDR1 LNHNV and CDR2 YYDKDF come from the germline V gene (reference sequence). Trimming took 1 base from V and 12 from J, leaving 10 bases between them. The CDR3 runs to 12 residues.

This chain links TRBV15 with TRBJ2-1; D perhaps matches TRBD2 (6 bases). The germline V and J ends were trimmed by 1 base and 2 bases, with 12 bases remaining between them. CDR1 and CDR2 from the germline V gene are LNHNV and YYDKDF (reference sequence). The CDR3 covers 16 residues. The CDR3 loop reads CATSRVASDPYNEQFF. The CDR3 nucleotides read TGTGCCACCAGCAGAGTAGCTAGCGACCCCTACAATGAGCAGTTCTTC.